Presented here are 9 T cell receptor beta chains from one specimen sequenced in a study of blood T cell repertoires in COVID-19. Data came from immunoSEQ multiplex PCR; TCRdb stores just in-frame clones and leaves some out. The data show about 83,000 clones, roughly nine tenths seen once. The sample taken for sequencing was peripheral blood. These receptor sequences come from a woman between 45 and 65 years old with active or convalescent COVID-19.

CDR3 sequence reads: CASSPRGTLNTIYF. The CDR3 DNA follows: TGTGCCAGCAGCCCTAGAGGGACACTAAACACCATATATTTT. The V gene is TRBV7-8, the J gene TRBJ1-3; D perhaps matches TRBD1 (6 bases). The length of the CDR3 is 14 residues. Germline CDR1 reads SGHVS; CDR2 reads FQNEAQ. The V end was cut by 5 bases, the J end by 6 bases, with 14 bases between.

V is TRBV2 and J is TRBJ2-3, with a weak D call TRBD2 (6 bases). The V gene's germline CDR1 is SNHLY and CDR2 FYNNEI. The CDR3 consists of 15 residues. The V gene lost 6 bases and the J gene lost 3 bases, with 16 bases spanning the gap. The CDR3, as DNA: TGTGCCAGCAGCCGACGGGACTCGACGACAGATACGCAGTATTTT. Residues: CASSRRDSTTDTQYF.

The rearrangement joins TRBV5-1 to TRBJ1-5, with D perhaps matching TRBD1 (6 bases). Germline CDR1 and CDR2: SGHRS and YFSETQ. This CDR3 is built from 13 residues. The V and J ends lost 1 base and 8 bases respectively, with 10 bases between them. The CDR3 region is CASSLQGQEPQHF. The CDR3, as DNA: TGCGCCAGCAGCTTGCAGGGGCAGGAGCCCCAGCATTTT.

The chain uses TRBV18 and TRBJ1-5; D call uncertain. This CDR3 spans 13 amino acids. V was shortened by 5 bases and J by 5 bases, with 10 bases between the two germline ends. CDR1 KGHSH and CDR2 LQKENI come from the germline V gene. CDR3 protein: CASSTRLDQPQHF. The CDR3 coding sequence is TGTGCCAGCTCAACCCGACTCGATCAGCCCCAGCATTTT.

For the CDR3, the DNA is TGTGCCTGGAGTGTACGAGGCGGCGGCTACACCTTC. It encodes CAWSVRGGGYTF. The V call is TRBV30, the J call TRBJ1-2; D unresolved. The CDR3 has 12 amino acids. The ends were cut back, 0 bases at V and 8 bases at J, with 10 bases in the middle. Germline V lookup: CDR1 GTSNPN, CDR2 SVGIG (reference sequence).

There are a few counts of this clone. The chain recombines TRBV5-4 with TRBJ2-2; D may be TRBD2 (5 bases). The CDR3 length is 15 residues. Trimming removed 0 bases from V and 3 bases from J, with 9 bases in between. Germline CDR1 is SGHNT and CDR2 is YYREEE (reference sequence). DNA of the CDR3: TGTGCCAGCAGCTTGGTCGGGCGGGACACCGGGGAGCTGTTTTTT. This encodes CASSLVGRDTGELFF.

The CDR3 DNA reads TGTGCCAGCAGCGAGCTAGCGGGGACCTACAATGAGCAGTTCTTC. Protein sequence: CASSELAGTYNEQFF. This chain uses TRBV9 with TRBJ2-1; TRBD2 agrees at 9 bases. V was pared by 3 bases and J by 2 bases, with 3 bases of the junction left unmatched. Germline V gives CDR1 SGDLS, CDR2 YYNGEE. This CDR3 spans 15 amino acids.

The gene calls are TRBV2 and TRBJ2-2; the D gene is possibly TRBD2 (6 bases). There are 14 residues in the CDR3. Germline CDR1 reads SNHLY; CDR2 reads FYNNEI. Between the trimmed V and J ends, which lost 6 bases and 5 bases, there was a span of 13 bases. CDR3: CASRLVSGTGELFF. As DNA, the CDR3 is TGTGCCAGCAGGCTCGTGAGCGGGACCGGGGAGCTGTTTTTT.

The genes are TRBV19 and TRBJ2-1; the match to TRBD1 covers 7 bases. This CDR3 comprises 13 residues. V was clipped by 5 bases and J by 7 bases; unmatched bases: 5. Germline assignment: CDR1 LNHDA and CDR2 SQIVND (reference sequence). CDR3 DNA: TGTGCCAGTAGTGACCACAGGGGAAATGAGCAGTTCTTC. Its translation is CASSDHRGNEQFF. Using reference TRBV19 and TRBJ2-1 for the parts outside the CDR3, the full variable domain is DGGITQSPKYLFRKEGQNVTLSCEQNLNHDAMYWYRQDPGQGLRLIYYSQIVNDFQKGDIAEGYSVSREKKESFPLTVTSAQKNPTAFYLCASSDHRGNEQFFGPGTRLTVL.